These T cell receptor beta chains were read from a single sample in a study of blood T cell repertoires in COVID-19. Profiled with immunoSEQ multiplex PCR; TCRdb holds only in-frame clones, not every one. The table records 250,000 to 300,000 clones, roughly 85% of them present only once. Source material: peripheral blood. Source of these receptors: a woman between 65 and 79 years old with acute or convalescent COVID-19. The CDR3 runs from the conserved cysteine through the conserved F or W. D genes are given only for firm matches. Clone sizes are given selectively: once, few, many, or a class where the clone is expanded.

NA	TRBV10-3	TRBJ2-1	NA	TGTGCCGTTAGACTAATGCATGAGCAGTTCTTC	CAVRLMHEQFF
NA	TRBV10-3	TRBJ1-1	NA	TGTGCCATCAGTGTTACAGCCCGGCAGATGAACACTGAAGCTTTCTTT	CAISVTARQMNTEAFF
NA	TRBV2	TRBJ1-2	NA	TGTGCCAGTAAACAGGGCACCCTCTATGGCTACACCTTC	CASKQGTLYGYTF
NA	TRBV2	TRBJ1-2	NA	TGTGCCAGCAGTGCACAGCTAAAGGGGTCTGGCTACACCTTC	CASSAQLKGSGYTF
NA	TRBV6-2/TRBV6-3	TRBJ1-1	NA	TGTGCCAGCAGTTACTCGGGCAGGACTGAAGCTTTCTTT	CASSYSGRTEAFF
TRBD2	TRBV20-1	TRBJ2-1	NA	TGCAGTGCCAGTCACGGCAGCGGGGGGTCTAATGAGCAGTTCTTC	CSASHGSGGSNEQFF
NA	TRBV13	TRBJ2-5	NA	TGTGCCAGCAGCTTTCAAGATCCTCCGGTGGAGACCCAGTACTTC	CASSFQDPPVETQYF
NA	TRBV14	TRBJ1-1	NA	TGTGCCAGCAGCCCAAGCTGGGGGGTCAACACTGAAGCTTTCTTT	CASSPSWGVNTEAFF
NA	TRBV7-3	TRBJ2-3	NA	TGTGCCAGCAGCTCCGGGACTACAGATACGCAGTATTTT	CASSSGTTDTQYF
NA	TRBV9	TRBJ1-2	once	TGTGCCAGCAGCCCAGGGGCGGGCGGCTACACCTTC	CASSPGAGGYTF
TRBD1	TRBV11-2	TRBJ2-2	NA	TGTGCCAGCAGCTTAGGGAGGACAGGGCCTTCGAACACCGGGGAGCTGTTTTTT	CASSLGRTGPSNTGELFF
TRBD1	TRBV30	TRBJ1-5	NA	TGTGCCTGGAGTGACAGGGGCGGACAGCCCCAGCATTTT	CAWSDRGGQPQHF
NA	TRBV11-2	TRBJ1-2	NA	TGTGCCAGCAGCTTAGGGAGAGGACAGCCCACTGGAGGCTACACCTTC	CASSLGRGQPTGGYTF
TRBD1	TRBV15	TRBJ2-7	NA	TGTGCCACCACCCGGGACAGGGGGTTCTACGAGCAGTACTTC	CATTRDRGFYEQYF
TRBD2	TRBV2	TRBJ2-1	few	TGTGCCAGCATGCGGGAGAGATACAATGAGCAGTTCTTC	CASMRERYNEQFF
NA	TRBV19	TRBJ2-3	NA	TGTGCCAGTAGGGATACAGGGTCAGATACGCAGTATTTT	CASRDTGSDTQYF
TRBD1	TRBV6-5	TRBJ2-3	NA	TGTGCCAGCATTACCTCAGGGGGCAGGGGAGATACGCAGTATTTT	CASITSGGRGDTQYF
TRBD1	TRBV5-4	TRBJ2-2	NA	TGTGCCAGCAGCCACTACAGGGGGGTCACCGGGGAGCTGTTTTTT	CASSHYRGVTGELFF
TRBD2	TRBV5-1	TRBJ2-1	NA	TGCGCCAGCAGCTTGGTGCGGGGGGAGGGGGAGCAGTTCTTC	CASSLVRGEGEQFF
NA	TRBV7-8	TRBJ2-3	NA	TGTGCCAGCAGCTTAGTCCGGACTTATGTCACAGATACGCAGTATTTT	CASSLVRTYVTDTQYF
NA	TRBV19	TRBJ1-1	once	TGTGCCAGTAGTGTGAGGGCACGGGACACTGAAGCTTTCTTT	CASSVRARDTEAFF
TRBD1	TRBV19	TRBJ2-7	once	TGTGCCAGTAGTCATTCCTCCGGGACAGGGTCCTACGAGCAGTACTTC	CASSHSSGTGSYEQYF
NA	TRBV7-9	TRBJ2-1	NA	TGTGCCAGCAGCTTAAGGTTCCGCGGGGTAAATGAGCAGTTCTTC	CASSLRFRGVNEQFF
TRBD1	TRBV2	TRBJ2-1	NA	TGTGCCAGCAGTGGGGGGGACAGGGTGAGAAATGAGCAGTTCTTC	CASSGGDRVRNEQFF
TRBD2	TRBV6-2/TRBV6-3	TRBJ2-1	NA	TGTGCCAGCAGTTATGGACTAGCGTTAAATGAGCAGTTCTTC	CASSYGLALNEQFF
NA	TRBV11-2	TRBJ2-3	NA	TGTGCCAGCAGCCGTAGATGGGGTTCAGGGGATACGCAGTATTTT	CASSRRWGSGDTQYF
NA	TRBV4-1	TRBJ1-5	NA	TGCGCCAGCAGCCAAGAGTCCCGGTGGCAGCCCCAGCATTTT	CASSQESRWQPQHF
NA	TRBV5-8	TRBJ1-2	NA	TGTGCCAGCAGCAGGGCAGCGGGCTATGGCTACACCTTC	CASSRAAGYGYTF
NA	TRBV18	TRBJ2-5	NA	TGTGCCAGCTCCTCCGGAGGCGGAGAGACCCAGTACTTC	CASSSGGGETQYF
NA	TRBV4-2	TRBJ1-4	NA	TGTGCCAGCAGCCAAGATCGGGGGGGAGGAGAAAAACTGTTTTTT	CASSQDRGGGEKLFF
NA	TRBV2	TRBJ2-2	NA	TGTGCCAGCAACACAGATACGGGGAGAGGCACCGGGGAGCTGTTTTTT	CASNTDTGRGTGELFF
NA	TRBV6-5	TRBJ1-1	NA	TGTGCCAGCTCTACGTGGGGGGTGAACACTGAAGCTTTCTTT	CASSTWGVNTEAFF
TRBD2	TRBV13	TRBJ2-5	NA	TGTGCCAGCAGCCTAAAAGCGGGGGGGAAAGAGACCCAGTACTTC	CASSLKAGGKETQYF
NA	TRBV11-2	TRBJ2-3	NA	TGTGCCAGCCGAGAGCGGCGGATCACAGATACGCAGTATTTT	CASRERRITDTQYF
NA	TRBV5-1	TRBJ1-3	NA	TGCGCCAGCAGCCTGAGTCCCCGCGGAAACACCATATATTTT	CASSLSPRGNTIYF
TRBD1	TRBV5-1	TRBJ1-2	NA	TGCGCCAGCAGCCCTTACTTACAGGGGCTGTGGGGCTACACCTTC	CASSPYLQGLWGYTF
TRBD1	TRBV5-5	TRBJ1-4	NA	TGTGCCAGCAGCTTGCCACAGGGGCATGAAAAACTGTTTTTT	CASSLPQGHEKLFF
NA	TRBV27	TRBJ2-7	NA	TGTGCCAGCAGTTCGTTCTACGAGCAGTACTTC	CASSSFYEQYF
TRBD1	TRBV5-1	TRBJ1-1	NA	TGCGCCAGCAGCTTGGCCGGGGACAGGATGAACACTGAAGCTTTCTTT	CASSLAGDRMNTEAFF
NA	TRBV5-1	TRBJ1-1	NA	TGCGCCAGCAGCTTGGAGCGAACCGAAGCTTTCTTT	CASSLERTEAFF
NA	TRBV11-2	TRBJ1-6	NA	TGTGCCAGCAGCTTAGGGCAGGCGTCCTATAATTCACCCCTCCACTTT	CASSLGQASYNSPLHF
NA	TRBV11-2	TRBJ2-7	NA	TGTGCCAGCATCGGGCTAGCGAACTTTAACTCCTACGAGCAGTACTTC	CASIGLANFNSYEQYF
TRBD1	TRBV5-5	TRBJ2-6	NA	TGTGCCAGCAGCTTGGTTAGGGGGGACAGGGGGTATGAAACCAACGTCCTGACTTTC	CASSLVRGDRGYETNVLTF
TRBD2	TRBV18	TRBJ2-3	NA	TGTGCCAGCTCACCACTTTCTCTTCGCGGGGGGGCGCGAACAGATACGCAGTATTTT	CASSPLSLRGGARTDTQYF
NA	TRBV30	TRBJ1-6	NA	TGTGCCTGGAGTGTACAGGGCGGTTCACCCCTCCACTTT	CAWSVQGGSPLHF
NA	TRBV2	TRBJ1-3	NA	TGTGCCAGCAGTGAGAGGGGAAACACCATATATTTT	CASSERGNTIYF